This T cell receptor (beta chain) was captured by sequencing in a study of T cells in Graves' hyperthyroidism and ophthalmopathy. This clonotype was counted at least ten times. TCR beta CDR3 sequences were amplified from RNA transcripts. With the HTBI primer set, the TCR CDR3 went through a first round of RT-PCR. TCRdb re-derived calls from the multiplex PCR reads in MiXCR, one entry per CDR3 protein. The profile shows around 700,000 distinct CDR3 sequences, about 17% of them singletons. Germline CDR1 and CDR2: SGHAT and FQNNGV. The length of the CDR3 is 14 residues. The V gene lost 3 bases and the J gene lost 8 bases, with 16 bases spanning the gap.

Sequenced: blood. The chain has TRBV11-2 and TRBJ1-2, with a tentative D call TRBD1 (5 bases). The TCR originated in a woman aged 50 to 60 with Graves' hyperthyroidism that later progressed to Graves' ophthalmopathy. The DNA of the CDR3 is TGTGCCAGCAGCTTGCCTCCGGGAGCAGGGGGCTACACCTTC. Protein sequence: CASSLPPGAGGYTF.